A single sample gave rise to the 21 T cell receptor beta chains below, sequenced in a study of blood T cell repertoires in COVID-19. Method: immunoSEQ multiplex PCR; TCRdb's copy keeps in-frame clones and lacks some. The sample records about 190,000 clones, around 86% being singletons. Sequencing input: PBMCs or T cells enriched from blood (not recorded which). These receptors all stem from a woman in her 40s in a cohort exposed to, infected with or recovered from COVID-19 (not recorded which).

V and J are TRBV27 and TRBJ1-5, with TRBD1 matching over 9 bases. This CDR3 contains 16 residues. The V and J ends lost 3 bases and 2 bases, in that order; junction bases with no gene match: 5. The V gene's germline CDR1 is MNHEY and CDR2 SMNVEV (reference sequence). In nucleotides, the CDR3 is TGTGCCAGCAGTTTCACAGGGGGCCTAGGCAATCAGCCCCAGCATTTT. It specifies CASSFTGGLGNQPQHF.

The CDR3 loop is CASSNSLNQPQHF. CDR3 nucleotide sequence: TGTGCCAGTAGTAACAGTCTTAATCAGCCCCAGCATTTT. The rearrangement joins TRBV19 to TRBJ1-5; D remains ambiguous. Trimming shortened V by 4 bases and J by 4 bases, and 8 bases separated the two germline ends. The CDR3 length is 13 residues. Germline V gene data show CDR1 as LNHDA and CDR2 as SQIVND (reference sequence).

The chain employs TRBV25-1 and TRBJ1-1; D is unresolved. Germline V gives CDR1 MGHDK, CDR2 SYGVNS. Trimming took 5 bases from V and 1 from J, leaving 8 bases between them. This CDR3 has 13 residues. The CDR3 coding sequence is TGTGCCAGCAGTAACCCAGGGAACACTGAAGCTTTCTTT. Protein sequence: CASSNPGNTEAFF.

The V and J genes are TRBV19 and TRBJ1-4; possibly TRBD1 for D (6 bases). With 5 bases removed from V and 8 bases from J, the gap between germline ends came to 12 bases. Germline lookup yields CDR1 LNHDA and CDR2 SQIVND (reference sequence). The length of the CDR3 is 13 residues. The CDR3 reads CASSPRDTEKLFF. CDR3 coding DNA: TGTGCCAGTAGTCCCCGGGACACCGAAAAACTGTTTTTT.

The V and J genes are TRBV9 and TRBJ1-5; D call uncertain. The V end was cut by 0 bases, the J end by 4 bases, with 8 bases between. The CDR3 runs to 14 residues. Germline CDR1 SGDLS, CDR2 YYNGEE. CDR3 bases: TGTGCCAGCAGCGTAGGTCAGATGAATCAGCCCCAGCATTTT. Protein product: CASSVGQMNQPQHF.

The chain employs TRBV20-1 and TRBJ1-3; possible D gene TRBD1, 5 bases. Germline-derived CDR1 and CDR2 are DFQATT and SNEGSKA (reference sequence). This CDR3 spans 14 amino acids. The V end lost 3 bases, the J end lost 4 bases, and 13 bases lay between the germline ends. CDR3 region: CSASLGGSGNTIYF. In nucleotides, the CDR3 is TGCAGTGCTAGTTTGGGGGGGTCAGGAAACACCATATATTTT.

The chain employs TRBV11-2 and TRBJ1-5; no clear D. There are 14 residues in the CDR3. The V gene lost 5 bases and the J gene lost 1 base, with 9 bases spanning the gap. Germline-derived CDR1 and CDR2 are SGHAT and FQNNGV. As DNA, the CDR3 is TGTGCCAGCAGCAAGACACACAGCAATCAGCCCCAGCATTTT. It translates to CASSKTHSNQPQHF.

V gene TRBV28 combines with J gene TRBJ1-2; no reliable D call. The CDR3 is 15 amino acids. The germline gives CDR1 MDHEN, CDR2 SYDVKM. V dropped 5 bases and J dropped 8 bases, with 21 bases sitting between them. In DNA, the CDR3 is TGTGCCAGCAGTGCCCCTACACGGGTCAGAGAGGGCTACACCTTC. Translation gives CASSAPTRVREGYTF.

This clone has only a few counts. Other DNA sequences in the same sample also yield this CDR3. The V call is TRBV7-9, the J call TRBJ2-7; D is perhaps TRBD1 (5 bases). Trimming stripped 6 bases from V and 1 base from J, with 10 bases between. CDR1 is SEHNR and CDR2 is FQNEAQ in the germline V gene (reference sequence). The CDR3 extends over 13 amino acids. The CDR3 loop reads CASSLDRSYEQYF. The CDR3 region has the DNA TGTGCCAGCAGTCTCGACAGATCCTACGAGCAGTACTTC.

The chain has TRBV13 and TRBJ2-1; 11 bases fit TRBD2. The junction had 13 bases not matched to a gene; V was cut back by 5 bases and J by 4 bases. Germline V gives CDR1 PRHDT, CDR2 FYEKMQ (reference sequence). This CDR3 has 18 amino acids. The CDR3 sequence: CASSLKLAGAFSYNEQFF. CDR3 bases: TGTGCCAGCAGCCTGAAACTAGCGGGGGCTTTCAGTTACAATGAGCAGTTCTTC.

The chain has TRBV9 and TRBJ2-1; D remains unclear. The V end lost 3 bases, the J end lost 4 bases, and 8 bases lay between the germline ends. The germline CDR1 and CDR2 sequences are SGDLS and YYNGEE. The length of the CDR3 is 13 residues. The CDR3 DNA is TGTGCCAGCAGCGATACAGTGTACAATGAGCAGTTCTTC. Amino acid sequence: CASSDTVYNEQFF.

The gene calls are TRBV13 and TRBJ2-7, with 9 bases identical to TRBD1. V shed 4 bases and J 3 bases; nucleotides not matched to a gene: 7. CDR3 length equals 15 residues. Germline CDR1 reads PRHDT; CDR2 reads FYEKMQ (reference sequence). The CDR3 reads CASSSSGTGFYEQYF. The CDR3 nucleotides are TGTGCCAGCAGCTCCTCGGGGACAGGGTTCTACGAGCAGTACTTC.

The gene calls are TRBV11-2 and TRBJ2-7; TRBD1 aligns across 7 bases. The V and J ends lost 0 bases and 3 bases, in that order; junction bases with no gene match: 5. Per germline, CDR1 SGHAT and CDR2 FQNNGV. The CDR3 has 15 residues. The CDR3 DNA sequence: TGTGCCAGCAGCTTAGAAAACCGGGACAGCTACGAGCAGTACTTC. Encoded protein: CASSLENRDSYEQYF.

V usage is TRBV29-1 and J usage is TRBJ1-2; TRBD1 is a possible D gene (6 bases). Deletions cut 3 bases from V and 8 bases from J, with 13 bases between. The CDR3 extends over 12 amino acids. Germline CDR1 SQVTM, CDR2 ANQGSEA. The chain's CDR3 is CSVEEGGLGYTF. CDR3 bases: TGCAGCGTTGAGGAGGGGGGGCTGGGCTACACCTTC.

The gene calls are TRBV4-1 and TRBJ1-2; 8 nucleotides line up with TRBD1. The CDR3 extends over 14 amino acids. CDR1 is MGHRA and CDR2 is YSYEKL in the germline V gene. Trimming removed 5 bases from V and 6 bases from J; junction bases left unmatched: 8. CDR3 residues: CASSVQGGLHGYTF. For the CDR3, the DNA is TGCGCCAGCAGCGTACAGGGGGGGCTTCATGGCTACACCTTC.

The V and J genes are TRBV7-6 and TRBJ2-3; 14 bases map to TRBD2. This CDR3 has 15 residues. The V gene end was trimmed by 4 bases and the J gene end by 5 bases; junction bases not matched to a gene: 2. Per germline, CDR1 SGHVS and CDR2 FNYEAQ. CDR3 coding DNA: TGTGCCAGCAGCTCCGGGACTAGCGGGAGAGATACGCAGTATTTT. It translates to CASSSGTSGRDTQYF. Looking up the rest from reference TRBV7-6 and TRBJ2-3 gives the full variable domain: GAGVSQSPRYKVTKRGQDVALRCDPISGHVSLYWYRQALGQGPEFLTYFNYEAQQDKSGLPNDRFSAERPEGSISTLTIQRTEQRDSAMYRCASSSGTSGRDTQYFGPGTRLTVL.

Written as DNA, the CDR3 is TGTGCCAGCAGCTTAGCCCTCAGGGGGCAATTGGGCAATGAGCAGTTCTTC. As protein: CASSLALRGQLGNEQFF. The chain uses TRBV7-9 and TRBJ2-1; TRBD1 matches at 8 bases. V shed 0 bases, J shed 6 bases, and the junction held 10 bases outside the gene matches. Per the germline V gene, CDR1 is SEHNR and CDR2 is FQNEAQ (reference sequence). The CDR3 covers 17 residues.

The chain joins TRBV7-2 to TRBJ2-7, with TRBD1 matching over 7 bases. V lost 4 bases, J lost 4 bases, and 7 bases stayed unmatched. The CDR3 extends over 14 amino acids. CDR1 SGHTA and CDR2 FQGNSA come from the germline V gene. The CDR3 DNA is TGTGCCAGCAGCTCGACAGGGCCCACTTACGAGCAGTACTTC. Translated: CASSSTGPTYEQYF. Based on the CDR3 plus reference TRBV7-2 and TRBJ2-7, the full variable domain is GAGVSQSPSNKVTEKGKDVELRCDPISGHTALYWYRQSLGQGLEFLIYFQGNSAPDKSGLPSDRFSAERTGGSVSTLTIQRTQQEDSAVYLCASSSTGPTYEQYFGPGTRLTVT.

The V call is TRBV6-1, the J call TRBJ1-2, with TRBD1 identical over 8 bases. CDR1 MNHNS and CDR2 SASEGT come from the germline V gene. V shed 6 bases, J shed 7 bases, and the junction held 10 bases outside the gene matches. The CDR3 covers 14 residues. The CDR3 nucleotides are TGTGCCAGCAGCAGTGACAGGGGCGCAGGTGGCTACACCTTC. Translating gives CASSSDRGAGGYTF.

The chain has TRBV29-1 and TRBJ2-7; 7 nucleotides agree with TRBD2. Per germline, CDR1 SQVTM and CDR2 ANQGSEA. J lost 1 base, V lost 0 bases, and 6 bases had no gene match. The CDR3 has 15 amino acids. Written as DNA, the CDR3 is TGCAGCGTTGAAGACCCTGGCGGGAGTTCCTACGAGCAGTACTTC. It encodes CSVEDPGGSSYEQYF.

V is TRBV20-1 and J is TRBJ1-1; D is ambiguous. The germline V and J ends were trimmed by 4 bases and 10 bases, with 13 bases remaining between them. Germline V gene sequence: CDR1 DFQATT, CDR2 SNEGSKA (reference sequence). The CDR3 totals 11 residues. The CDR3 coding sequence is TGCAGTGCTAACCCGGGCCGGGGAGCTTTCTTT. Its translation is CSANPGRGAFF.